The 25 T cell receptor beta chains presented below share a single source sample, sequenced in a study of blood T cells in healthy people across ages. Together with a sample-barcoded 5' primer, a J-beta primer mix was included in a second PCR lasting 7 to 11 cycles. TCRdb passed the 5' RACE reads through MiXCR, listing each CDR3 protein once. The data show hundreds of thousands of distinct CDR3 sequences, around 21% seen once. The sample taken for sequencing was blood. The source is a man in his sixties or seventies in good health.

This clonotype was observed a handful of times. This chain uses TRBV11-2 with TRBJ2-3, with D possibly being TRBD1 or TRBD2 (5 bases each). This CDR3 has 15 amino acids. The germline V and J ends were trimmed by 5 bases and 5 bases, with 17 bases remaining between them. CDR1 and CDR2 from the germline V gene are SGHAT and FQNNGV. The chain's CDR3 is CASSPVGALRDTQYF. CDR3 sequence (DNA): TGTGCCAGCAGCCCCGTCGGGGCTTTACGAGATACGCAGTATTTT.

This sequence joins TRBV3-1 and TRBJ2-4, with D perhaps matching TRBD1 (5 bases). CDR1 LGHDT and CDR2 YNNKEL come from the germline V gene (reference sequence). This CDR3 has 13 residues. The germline V and J ends were trimmed by 4 bases and 5 bases, with 9 bases remaining between them. In DNA form, the CDR3 reads TGTGCCAGCAGCCCTGACAGACAAAACATTCAGTACTTC. This gives the protein CASSPDRQNIQYF.

J is TRBJ2-1 and V is TRBV28; 9 bases are shared with TRBD2. The germline V gene encodes CDR1 MDHEN and CDR2 SYDVKM. Trimming cost V 2 bases and J 1 base; bases outside gene matches: 3. This CDR3 has 16 amino acids. DNA for the CDR3: TGTGCCAGCAGTTTAAGGCTAGCGGGGTCCTACAATGAGCAGTTCTTC. This sequence encodes CASSLRLAGSYNEQFF.

This clonotype came up a few times. V is TRBV5-1 and J is TRBJ1-6; D call uncertain. V gave up 0 bases and J gave up 6 bases, with 10 bases separating them. This CDR3 region has 15 residues. Germline CDR1 reads SGHRS; CDR2 reads YFSETQ. The chain's CDR3 is CASSLDVPANSPLHF. Written as DNA, the CDR3 is TGCGCCAGCAGCTTGGACGTCCCAGCTAATTCACCCCTCCACTTT. The full variable domain, in which reference TRBV5-1 and TRBJ1-6 provide the parts outside the CDR3, is KAGVTQTPRYLIKTRGQQVTLSCSPISGHRSVSWYQQTPGQGLQFLFEYFSETQRNKGNFPGRFSGRQFSNSRSEMNVSTLELGDSALYLCASSLDVPANSPLHFGNGTRLTVT.

This chain connects TRBV28 to TRBJ2-6; 10 bases align to TRBD1. Germline CDR1 and CDR2: MDHEN and SYDVKM. The junction had 3 bases not matched to a gene; V was cut back by 5 bases and J by 2 bases. The CDR3 runs 16 residues. The CDR3 region is CASSPGTGAGANVLTF. For the CDR3, the DNA is TGTGCCAGCAGTCCCGGGACAGGGGCTGGGGCCAACGTCCTGACTTTC.

V usage is TRBV18 and J usage is TRBJ2-4; a weak D match, TRBD2 (6 bases). This CDR3 is 17 amino acids long. Germline lookup yields CDR1 KGHSH and CDR2 LQKENI. V lost 2 bases to trimming and J lost 0 bases, with 14 bases between them. This chain's CDR3 is CASSPDSSALAKNIQYF. In DNA, the CDR3 is TGTGCCAGCTCACCAGACTCTAGCGCACTAGCCAAAAACATTCAGTACTTC.

The chain has TRBV3-1 and TRBJ2-7, with D uncertain. In germline, CDR1 is LGHDT, CDR2 YNNKEL (reference sequence). Trimming shortened V by 4 bases and J by 7 bases, and 17 bases separated the two germline ends. The CDR3 extends over 14 amino acids. Here the CDR3 DNA reads TGTGCCAGCAGCCCATCACGGACGCCCTGGGAGCAGTACTTC. Translated, it gives CASSPSRTPWEQYF.

In this sample, this clonotype turned up many times. CDR3 in DNA: TGTGCCAGCAGCTTAGACAGGACTAGCACAGATACGCAGTATTTT. Its protein is CASSLDRTSTDTQYF. The rearrangement links TRBV7-3 to TRBJ2-3, with D perhaps TRBD1 (6 bases). The germline V gene encodes CDR1 SGHTA and CDR2 FQGTGA. The V end was cut by 2 bases, the J end by 0 bases, with 9 bases between. This CDR3 contains 15 residues.

V usage is TRBV10-3 and J usage is TRBJ2-5; D uncertain. The tail of the sequence fits TRBJ2-1 better, so the J call may be wrong. From germline, CDR1 is ENHRY and CDR2 SYGVKD. The CDR3 totals 12 residues. CDR3: CAISESADEQFF. The CDR3 DNA sequence: TGTGCCATCAGTGAAAGCGCGGATGAGCAGTTCTTC.

V usage is TRBV6-2 or TRBV6-3 and J usage is TRBJ1-4, with D uncertain. With 5 bases removed from V and 3 bases from J, the gap between germline ends came to 13 bases. CDR3 size: 15 residues. Germline-derived CDR1 and CDR2 are MNHEY and SVGEGT. DNA for the CDR3: TGTGCCAGCAGTCCCAAGACATGGCCTAATGAAAAACTGTTTTTT. Encoded protein: CASSPKTWPNEKLFF.

In this sample, this clonotype turned up a few times. The rearrangement uses TRBV20-1 and TRBJ2-7; possible D gene TRBD1, 5 bases. This CDR3 region has 14 residues. The germline CDR1 and CDR2 sequences are DFQATT and SNEGSKA (reference sequence). V lost 6 bases to trimming and J lost 2 bases, with 17 bases between them. DNA for the CDR3: TGCAGTGCGAAACGAGACAGTTCTCCCTACGAGCAGTACTTC. It translates to CSAKRDSSPYEQYF.

In this sample, this clonotype turned up a few times. The chain uses TRBV10-2 and TRBJ1-1; no reliable D call. The CDR3 totals 15 residues. CDR1 is WSHSY, CDR2 SAAADI, per germline. V was shortened by 2 bases and J by 0 bases, with 10 bases between the two germline ends. CDR3 coding DNA: TGCGCCAGCAGTGAGGACCGCCGCATGAACACTGAAGCTTTCTTT. It yields the protein CASSEDRRMNTEAFF.

The J gene is TRBJ2-4, the V gene TRBV28; 11 nucleotides match TRBD1. From germline, CDR1 is MDHEN and CDR2 SYDVKM. V lost 3 bases to trimming and J lost 8 bases; unmatched junction nucleotides: 3. The CDR3 is made up of 14 amino acids. The CDR3 is CASSLDRGRDIQYF. The CDR3 coding sequence is TGTGCCAGCAGTTTGGACAGGGGGCGCGACATTCAGTACTTC.

This clonotype came up a few times. The chain has TRBV29-1 and TRBJ2-7, with D possibly TRBD2 on 6 matching bases. Trimming cost V 4 bases and J 7 bases, with 20 bases left between them. The CDR3 runs 14 residues. Germline loops: CDR1 SQVTM, CDR2 ANQGSEA. CDR3 amino acids: CSVVTGDPYWEQYF. Written as DNA, the CDR3 is TGCAGCGTTGTGACGGGAGACCCGTACTGGGAGCAGTACTTC.

Turning to this clonotype: Since no conserved phenylalanine or tryptophan closes the CDR3, a read error is the likely cause. This chain joins TRBV29-1 and TRBJ1-2, with a tentative D call TRBD1 (5 bases). The CDR3 is 14 amino acids. V gave up 3 bases and J gave up 1 base, with 12 bases separating them. CDR1 SQVTM and CDR2 ANQGSEA come from the germline V gene. The CDR3 region is CSVDGGALNYGYTL. The CDR3 DNA is TGCAGCGTTGATGGGGGAGCACTTAACTATGGCTACACCCTC.

This clonotype occurred a few times. This rearrangement joins TRBV3-1 to TRBJ2-1, with D unresolved. The germline V and J ends were trimmed by 0 bases and 1 base, with 13 bases remaining between them. Germline V gene lookup returns CDR1 LGHDT and CDR2 YNNKEL (reference sequence). There are 17 residues in the CDR3. The CDR3 DNA sequence: TGTGCCAGCAGCCAAGACATAGGGCCTAATTCCTACAATGAGCAGTTCTTC. It encodes CASSQDIGPNSYNEQFF.

This clonotype showed up just once. A much larger clonotype is one base distant, so this may be a read error. The chain is built from TRBV19 and TRBJ2-5; 9 bases are a match to TRBD2. Judging by the DNA end, TRBJ2-1 fits better; the J call may be wrong. The CDR3 covers 15 residues. Germline CDR1 is LNHDA and CDR2 is SQIVND (reference sequence). The CDR3 nucleotides are TGTGCCAGTAGTAGCACTAGCGGGTCGCAGAATGAGCAGTTCTTC. Its protein is CASSSTSGSQNEQFF.

Regarding this clonotype: As the CDR3 is not closed by the conserved phenylalanine or tryptophan, this likely results from a read error. It is unclear where the CDR3 begins or ends on the DNA, so no DNA is shown, and the CDR3 is as TCRdb lists it. The CDR3 loop reads CASSSPRTAPIL. The rearrangement links TRBV6-2 or TRBV6-3 to TRBJ2-7; the listed D gene, TRBD1, was not tested against the DNA. The CDR3 is 12 residues long, counting both termini. CDR1 MNHEY and CDR2 SVGEGT come from the germline V gene.

J is TRBJ1-1 and V is TRBV18; 7 bases are shared with TRBD1. The CDR3 sequence is 13 residues long. CDR1 is KGHSH, CDR2 LQKENI, per germline. The trim removed 3 bases at V and 3 bases at J, leaving 1 base unmatched. CDR3: CASSPQGDTEAFF. The DNA for the CDR3 is TGTGCCAGCTCACCCCAGGGGGACACTGAAGCTTTCTTT.

This clonotype was observed a handful of times. This sequence joins TRBV7-2 and TRBJ2-3, with 8 nucleotides matching TRBD1. CDR1 is SGHTA, CDR2 FQGNSA, per germline. Trimming at V came to 5 bases and at J to 9 bases, leaving 7 bases not matched to a gene. CDR3 length: 13 residues. The CDR3: CASSKAGTGTQYF. The CDR3, as DNA: TGTGCCAGCAGCAAAGCAGGGACAGGAACGCAGTATTTT.

This chain joins TRBV6-1 and TRBJ2-7, with a weak D call TRBD1 (5 bases). V was shortened by 3 bases and J by 0 bases, with 12 bases between the two germline ends. In germline, CDR1 is MNHNS, CDR2 SASEGT. The CDR3 extends over 15 amino acids. The CDR3 DNA sequence: TGTGCCAGCAGTGACCAGGGTTTAAGCTCCTACGAGCAGTACTTC. Encoded protein: CASSDQGLSSYEQYF.

This clonotype occurred a few times. The chain is built from TRBV12-3 or TRBV12-4 and TRBJ1-4, with TRBD1 matching over 9 bases. The CDR3 consists of 15 residues. The V segment lost 5 bases and the J segment 8 bases; nucleotides outside the gene matches: 9. The CDR3 nucleotides are TGTGCCAGCAGTCTCCACCCCGGGACAGGGGAAAAACTGTTTTTT. Translating it yields CASSLHPGTGEKLFF.

The J gene is TRBJ2-3, the V gene TRBV27; D gene uncertain. The V gene lost 3 bases and the J gene lost 4 bases, with 11 bases spanning the gap. The CDR3 has 14 residues. The germline gives CDR1 MNHEY, CDR2 SMNVEV (reference sequence). The DNA of the CDR3 is TGTGCCAGCAGTTTGAGCAGGAGTTCAGATACGCAGTATTTT. Translating gives CASSLSRSSDTQYF.

The rearrangement joins TRBV10-3 to TRBJ2-5; D is unresolved. The DNA matches TRBJ2-1 better at its end, which makes the J call doubtful. Germline V gene data show CDR1 as ENHRY and CDR2 as SYGVKD. This CDR3 comprises 12 residues. CDR3 sequence (DNA): TGTGCCTCAATGGACGGATACAATGAGCAGTTCTTC. Amino acids: CASMDGYNEQFF.

The sample holds many counts of this clonotype. The genes are TRBV6-1 and TRBJ2-5; D possibly corresponds to TRBD1 (6 bases). CDR1 and CDR2 from the germline V gene are MNHNS and SASEGT. V was shortened by 2 bases and J by 3 bases, with 13 bases between the two germline ends. The CDR3 extends over 15 amino acids. The CDR3 spells CASSEPGTSKETQYF. CDR3 DNA: TGTGCCAGCAGTGAACCCGGGACATCCAAAGAGACCCAGTACTTC.